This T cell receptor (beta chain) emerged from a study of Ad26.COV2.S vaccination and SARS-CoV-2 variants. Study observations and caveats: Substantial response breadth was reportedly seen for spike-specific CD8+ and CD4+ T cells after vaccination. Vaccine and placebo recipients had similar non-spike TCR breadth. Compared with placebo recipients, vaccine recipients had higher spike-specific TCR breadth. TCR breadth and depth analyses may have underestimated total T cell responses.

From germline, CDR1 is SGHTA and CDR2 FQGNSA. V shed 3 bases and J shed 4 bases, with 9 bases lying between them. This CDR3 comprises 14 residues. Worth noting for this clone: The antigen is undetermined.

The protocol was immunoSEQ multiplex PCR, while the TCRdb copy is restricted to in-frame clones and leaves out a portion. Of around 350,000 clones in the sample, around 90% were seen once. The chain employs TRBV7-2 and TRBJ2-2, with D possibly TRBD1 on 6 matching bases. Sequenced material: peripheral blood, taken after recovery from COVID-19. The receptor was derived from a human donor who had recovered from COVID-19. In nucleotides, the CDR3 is TGTGCCAGCAGCTTTGACAGGTCCACCGGGGAGCTGTTTTTT. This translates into CASSFDRSTGELFF.